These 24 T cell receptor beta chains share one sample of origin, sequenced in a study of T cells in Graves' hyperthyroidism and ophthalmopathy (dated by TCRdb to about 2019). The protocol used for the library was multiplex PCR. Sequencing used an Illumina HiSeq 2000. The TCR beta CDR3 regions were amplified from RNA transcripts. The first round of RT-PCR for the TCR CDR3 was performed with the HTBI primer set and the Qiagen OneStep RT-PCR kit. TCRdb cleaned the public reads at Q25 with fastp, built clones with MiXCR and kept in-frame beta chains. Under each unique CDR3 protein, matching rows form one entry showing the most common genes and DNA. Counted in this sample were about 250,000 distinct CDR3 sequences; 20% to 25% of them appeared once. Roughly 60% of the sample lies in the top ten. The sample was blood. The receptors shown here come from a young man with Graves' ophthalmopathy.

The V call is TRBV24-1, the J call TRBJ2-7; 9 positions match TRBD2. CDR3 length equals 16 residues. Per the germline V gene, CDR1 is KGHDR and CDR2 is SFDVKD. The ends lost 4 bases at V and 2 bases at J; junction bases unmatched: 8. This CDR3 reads CATSDETSGGAYEQYF. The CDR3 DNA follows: TGTGCCACCAGTGACGAGACTAGCGGAGGAGCCTACGAGCAGTACTTC.

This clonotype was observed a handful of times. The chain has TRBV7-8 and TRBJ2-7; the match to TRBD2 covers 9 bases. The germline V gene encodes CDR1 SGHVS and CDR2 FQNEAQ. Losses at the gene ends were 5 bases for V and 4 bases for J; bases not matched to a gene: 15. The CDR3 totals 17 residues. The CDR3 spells CASSGEGAGGPVYEQYF. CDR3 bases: TGTGCCAGCAGCGGGGAGGGCGCGGGAGGGCCTGTGTACGAGCAGTACTTC.

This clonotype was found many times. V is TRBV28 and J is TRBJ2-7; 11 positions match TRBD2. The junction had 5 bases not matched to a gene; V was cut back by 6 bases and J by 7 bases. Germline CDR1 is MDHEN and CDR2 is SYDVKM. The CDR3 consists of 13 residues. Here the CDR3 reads CASRLAGVGEQYF. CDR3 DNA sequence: TGTGCCAGCAGACTAGCGGGAGTGGGGGAGCAGTACTTC.

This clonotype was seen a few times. CDR3 amino acids: CASSSRVYDNQPQHF. DNA for the CDR3: TGTGCCAGCAGTTCCAGGGTTTACGACAATCAGCCCCAGCATTTT. The chain links TRBV28 to TRBJ1-5; D is perhaps TRBD1 (5 bases). Trimming took 4 bases from V and 3 from J, leaving 13 bases between them. The CDR3 length is 15 residues. Germline values: CDR1 MDHEN, CDR2 SYDVKM.

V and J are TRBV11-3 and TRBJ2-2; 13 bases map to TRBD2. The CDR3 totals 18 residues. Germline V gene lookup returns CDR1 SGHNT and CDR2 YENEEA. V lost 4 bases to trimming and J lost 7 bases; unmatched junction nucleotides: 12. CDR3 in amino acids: CASSWIGTSGKGNGELFF. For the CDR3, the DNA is TGTGCCAGCAGCTGGATCGGGACTAGCGGGAAGGGGAACGGGGAGCTGTTTTTT.

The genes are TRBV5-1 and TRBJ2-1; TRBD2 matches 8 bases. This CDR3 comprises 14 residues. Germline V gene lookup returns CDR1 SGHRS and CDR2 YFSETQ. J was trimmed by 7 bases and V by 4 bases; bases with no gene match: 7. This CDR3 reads CASSPWTSRNEQFF. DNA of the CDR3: TGCGCCAGCAGCCCGTGGACTAGCCGGAATGAGCAGTTCTTC. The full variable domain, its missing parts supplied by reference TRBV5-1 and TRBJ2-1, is KAGVTQTPRYLIKTRGQQVTLSCSPISGHRSVSWYQQTPGQGLQFLFEYFSETQRNKGNFPGRFSGRQFSNSRSEMNVSTLELGDSALYLCASSPWTSRNEQFFGPGTRLTVL.

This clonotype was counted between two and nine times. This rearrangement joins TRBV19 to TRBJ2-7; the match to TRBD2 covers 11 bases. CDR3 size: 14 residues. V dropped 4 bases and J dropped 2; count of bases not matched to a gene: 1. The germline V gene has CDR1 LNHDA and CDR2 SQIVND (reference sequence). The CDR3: CASSTSGRPYEQYF. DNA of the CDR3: TGTGCCAGTAGTACTAGCGGGAGGCCCTACGAGCAGTACTTC.

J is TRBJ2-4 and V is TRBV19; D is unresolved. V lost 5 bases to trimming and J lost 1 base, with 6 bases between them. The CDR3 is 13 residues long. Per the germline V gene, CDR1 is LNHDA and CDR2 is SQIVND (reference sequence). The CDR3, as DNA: TGTGCCAGTAGTCAAAGGGCCAAAAACATTCAGTACTTC. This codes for CASSQRAKNIQYF.

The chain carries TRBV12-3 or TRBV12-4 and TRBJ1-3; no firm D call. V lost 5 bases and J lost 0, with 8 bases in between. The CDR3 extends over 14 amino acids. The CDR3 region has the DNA TGTGCCAGCAGTCACGGCTTCTCTGGAAACACCATATATTTT. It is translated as CASSHGFSGNTIYF.

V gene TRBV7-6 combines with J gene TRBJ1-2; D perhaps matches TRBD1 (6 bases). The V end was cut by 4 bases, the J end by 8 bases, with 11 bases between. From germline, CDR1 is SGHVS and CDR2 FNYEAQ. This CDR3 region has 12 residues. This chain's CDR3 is CASSSNRDGYTF. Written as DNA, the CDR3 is TGTGCCAGCAGCTCGAACAGGGACGGCTACACCTTC.

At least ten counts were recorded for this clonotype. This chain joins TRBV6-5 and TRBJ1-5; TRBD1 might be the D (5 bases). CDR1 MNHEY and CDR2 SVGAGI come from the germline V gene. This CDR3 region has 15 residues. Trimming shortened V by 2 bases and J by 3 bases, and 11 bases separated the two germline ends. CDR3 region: CASSYLGEYNQPQHF. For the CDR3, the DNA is TGTGCCAGCAGTTACCTGGGGGAATACAATCAGCCCCAGCATTTT.

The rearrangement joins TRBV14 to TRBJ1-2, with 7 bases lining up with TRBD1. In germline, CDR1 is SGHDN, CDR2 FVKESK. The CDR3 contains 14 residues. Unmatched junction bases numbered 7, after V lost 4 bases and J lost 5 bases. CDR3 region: CASSPPDRVYGYTF. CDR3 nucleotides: TGTGCCAGCAGCCCCCCCGACAGGGTGTATGGCTACACCTTC.

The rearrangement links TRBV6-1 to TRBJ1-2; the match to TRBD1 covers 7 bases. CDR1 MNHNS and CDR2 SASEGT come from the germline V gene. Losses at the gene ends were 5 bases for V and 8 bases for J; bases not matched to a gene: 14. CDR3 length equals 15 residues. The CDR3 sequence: CASSPQTGTAGGYTF. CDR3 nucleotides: TGTGCCAGCAGTCCCCAAACCGGGACAGCTGGGGGCTACACCTTC.

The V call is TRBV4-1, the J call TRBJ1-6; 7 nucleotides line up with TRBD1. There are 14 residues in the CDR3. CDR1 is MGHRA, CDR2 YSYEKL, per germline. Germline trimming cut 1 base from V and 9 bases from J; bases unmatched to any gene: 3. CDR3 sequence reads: CASSQVRGSSPLHF. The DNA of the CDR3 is TGCGCCAGCAGCCAAGTCAGGGGGAGTTCACCCCTCCACTTT.

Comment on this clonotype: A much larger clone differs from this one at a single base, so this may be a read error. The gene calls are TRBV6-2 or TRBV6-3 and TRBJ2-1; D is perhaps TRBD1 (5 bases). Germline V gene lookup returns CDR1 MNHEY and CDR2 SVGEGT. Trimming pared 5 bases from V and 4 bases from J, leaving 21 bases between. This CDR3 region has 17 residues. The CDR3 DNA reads TGTGCCAGCAGTGGTTCGCTCGCGCGGCAGGGTTACAATGAGCAGTTCTTC. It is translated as CASSGSLARQGYNEQFF.

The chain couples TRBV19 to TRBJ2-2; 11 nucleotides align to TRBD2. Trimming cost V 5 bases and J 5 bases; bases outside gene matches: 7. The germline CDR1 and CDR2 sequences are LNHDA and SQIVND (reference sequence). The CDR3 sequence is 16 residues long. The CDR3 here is CASSLLAGEGTGELFF. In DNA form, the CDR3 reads TGTGCCAGTAGTTTACTAGCGGGAGAGGGTACCGGGGAGCTGTTTTTT. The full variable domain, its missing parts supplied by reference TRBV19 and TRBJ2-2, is DGGITQSPKYLFRKEGQNVTLSCEQNLNHDAMYWYRQDPGQGLRLIYYSQIVNDFQKGDIAEGYSVSREKKESFPLTVTSAQKNPTAFYLCASSLLAGEGTGELFFGEGSRLTVL.

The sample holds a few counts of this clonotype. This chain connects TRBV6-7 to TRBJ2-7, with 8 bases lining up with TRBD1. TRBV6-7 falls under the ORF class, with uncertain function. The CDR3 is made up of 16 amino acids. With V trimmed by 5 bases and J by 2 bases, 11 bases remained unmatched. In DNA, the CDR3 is TGTGCCAGCAGTCTCGGAAGACAGGGGATGACCTACGAGCAGTACTTC. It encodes CASSLGRQGMTYEQYF.

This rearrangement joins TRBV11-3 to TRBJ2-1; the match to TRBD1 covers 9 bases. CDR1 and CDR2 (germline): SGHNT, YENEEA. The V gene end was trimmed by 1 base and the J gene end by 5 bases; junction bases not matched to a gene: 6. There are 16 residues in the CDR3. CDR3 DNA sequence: TGTGCCAGCAGCTTAGTGGGACAGGGTTACCACAATGAGCAGTTCTTC. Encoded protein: CASSLVGQGYHNEQFF.

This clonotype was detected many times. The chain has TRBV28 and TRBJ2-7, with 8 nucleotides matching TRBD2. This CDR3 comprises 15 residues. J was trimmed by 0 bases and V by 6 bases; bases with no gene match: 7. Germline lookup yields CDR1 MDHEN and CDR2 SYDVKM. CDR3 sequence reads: CASRYLAGSSYEQYF. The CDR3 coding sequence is TGTGCCAGCAGGTATCTAGCGGGCAGCTCCTACGAGCAGTACTTC.

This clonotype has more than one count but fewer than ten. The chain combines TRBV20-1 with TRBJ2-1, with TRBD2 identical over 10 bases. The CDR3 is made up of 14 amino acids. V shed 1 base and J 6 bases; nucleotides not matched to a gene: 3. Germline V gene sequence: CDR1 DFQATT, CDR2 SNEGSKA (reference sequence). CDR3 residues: CSARAGTSANEQFF. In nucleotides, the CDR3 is TGCAGTGCTAGAGCGGGGACTAGCGCCAATGAGCAGTTCTTC.

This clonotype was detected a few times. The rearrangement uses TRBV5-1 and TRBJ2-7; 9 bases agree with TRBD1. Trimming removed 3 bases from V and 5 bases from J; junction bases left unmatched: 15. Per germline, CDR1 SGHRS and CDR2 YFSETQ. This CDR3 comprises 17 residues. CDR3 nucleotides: TGCGCCAGCAGCTGGGGTCCATGGGGACAGGGCGGCGACGAGCAGTACTTC. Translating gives CASSWGPWGQGGDEQYF.

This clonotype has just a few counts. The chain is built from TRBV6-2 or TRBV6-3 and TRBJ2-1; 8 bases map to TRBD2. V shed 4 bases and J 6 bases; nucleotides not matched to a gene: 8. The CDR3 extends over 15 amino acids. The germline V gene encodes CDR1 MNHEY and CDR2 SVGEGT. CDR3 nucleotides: TGTGCCAGCAGTTCAGGTGAGCGGGAGACCAATGAGCAGTTCTTC. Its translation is CASSSGERETNEQFF.

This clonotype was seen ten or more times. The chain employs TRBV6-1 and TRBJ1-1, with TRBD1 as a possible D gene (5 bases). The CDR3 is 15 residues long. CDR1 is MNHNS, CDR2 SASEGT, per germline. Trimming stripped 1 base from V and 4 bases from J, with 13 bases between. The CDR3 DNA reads TGTGCCAGCAGTGAAGAACTCACCGGGGCCACTGAAGCTTTCTTT. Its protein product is CASSEELTGATEAFF.

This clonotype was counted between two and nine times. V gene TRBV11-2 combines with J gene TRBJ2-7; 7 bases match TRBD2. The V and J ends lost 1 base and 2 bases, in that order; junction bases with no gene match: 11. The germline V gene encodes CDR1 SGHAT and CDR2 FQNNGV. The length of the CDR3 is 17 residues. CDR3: CASSLGASGTTTYEQYF. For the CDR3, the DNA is TGTGCCAGCAGCTTAGGAGCCTCCGGGACTACGACCTACGAGCAGTACTTC.